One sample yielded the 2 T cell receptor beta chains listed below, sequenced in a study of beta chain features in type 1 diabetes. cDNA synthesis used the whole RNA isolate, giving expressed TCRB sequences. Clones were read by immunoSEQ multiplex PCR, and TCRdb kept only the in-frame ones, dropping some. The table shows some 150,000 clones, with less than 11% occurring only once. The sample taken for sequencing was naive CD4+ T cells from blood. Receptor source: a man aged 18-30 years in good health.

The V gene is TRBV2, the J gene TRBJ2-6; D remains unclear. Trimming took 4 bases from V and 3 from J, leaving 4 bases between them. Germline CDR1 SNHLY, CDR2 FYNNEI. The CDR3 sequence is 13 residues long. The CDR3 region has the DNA TGTGCCAGCAGTGGAGATGGGGCCAACGTCCTGACTTTC. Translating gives CASSGDGANVLTF.

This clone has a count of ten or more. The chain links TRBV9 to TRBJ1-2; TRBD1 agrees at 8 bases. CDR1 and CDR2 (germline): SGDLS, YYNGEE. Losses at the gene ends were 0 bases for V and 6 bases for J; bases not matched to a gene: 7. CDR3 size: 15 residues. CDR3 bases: TGTGCCAGCAGCGTAGCCGGAGGACAGGGCGATGGCTACACCTTC. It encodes CASSVAGGQGDGYTF.